This T cell receptor beta chain is from a study of blood T cell repertoires in COVID-19. Looking at the study overall: COVID-19 samples, acute and convalescent, were from the United States, Italy and Spain. T cells, B-cell-depleted T cells, or PBMCs provided the cDNA or gDNA that served as material.

The CDR3 loop spans 15 amino acids. Losses at the gene ends were 3 bases for V and 2 bases for J; bases not matched to a gene: 3. Germline V gene lookup returns CDR1 LNHDA and CDR2 SQIVND (reference sequence). In the original workflow: Counts of nucleated cells, estimated from reference gene primer amplification, were obtained. TCRdb's copy holds only in-frame clones and misses some; the assay was immunoSEQ multiplex PCR. V and J calls and clone size follow that table, whereas D and trimming were derived from the DNA. The sample lists some 130,000 clones, 60% to 75% occurring once. This clone turned up a few times.

The receptor comes from a woman aged 70 to 79 with acute or convalescent COVID-19. What was sequenced was peripheral blood. The J gene is TRBJ2-5, the V gene TRBV19; 10 nucleotides align to TRBD1. CDR3 in amino acids: CASSMTGGRQETQYF. Here the CDR3 DNA reads TGTGCCAGTAGTATGACAGGGGGCCGGCAAGAGACCCAGTACTTC.